This is a list of T cell receptor beta chains from one sample in a study of cytomegalovirus exposure and HLA in healthy donors. Here immunoSEQ multiplex PCR was the method, and the copy in TCRdb shows in-frame clones only, minus some. The sample holds around 150,000 clones; around 75% are singletons and the top ten take about 1.3%. The source material was PBMCs. The origin of the receptors is a man aged 18 to 29 in good health and CMV-seronegative. CDR3s include the opening cysteine and the closing phenylalanine or tryptophan. A D gene is named only where the DNA matches it firmly. Some rows have no size entry. The others give once, few or many, or a class for an expanded clone.

D gene,clone size,V gene,J gene,CDR3 DNA,CDR3 protein
.,.,TRBV5-6,TRBJ2-7,TGTGCCAGCAGCTTGGTTATCGGGGGTTACGAGCAGTACTTC,CASSLVIGGYEQYF
TRBD1,.,TRBV2,TRBJ2-1,TGTGCCAGCAGTGAAGCGCTTAAAGGGACAGCTTCTGAGCAGTTCTTC,CASSEALKGTASEQFF
TRBD1,.,TRBV5-1,TRBJ2-2,TGCGCCAGCAGGACCGCTGGGACAGTCAACACCGGGGAGCTGTTTTTT,CASRTAGTVNTGELFF
.,few,TRBV6-6,TRBJ2-7,TGTGCCAGCAGAGCTAGCGAGACGAGCTCCTACGAGCAGTACTTC,CASRASETSSYEQYF
TRBD2,.,TRBV28,TRBJ2-5,TGTGCCAGCAGTAGACTAGCGGGACTCCAAGAGACCCAGTACTTC,CASSRLAGLQETQYF
.,once,TRBV28,TRBJ2-7,TGTGCCACCGTCGGGGTAGGAGGGTCCGAGCAGTACTTC,CATVGVGGSEQYF
TRBD2,few,TRBV6-1,TRBJ2-3,TGTGCCAGCAGTGACCGAGCGGGGCCCACCACAGATACGCAGTATTTT,CASSDRAGPTTDTQYF
.,.,TRBV7-9,TRBJ1-2,TGTGCCAGCAGCTTAGATCGAACAGGTTTTGGATATGGCTACACCTTC,CASSLDRTGFGYGYTF
.,few,TRBV19,TRBJ1-1,TGTGCCAGTAGGTCCCGATTCAGGGAAAACACTGAAGCTTTCTTT,CASRSRFRENTEAFF
.,few,TRBV10-2,TRBJ1-4,TGCGCCAGCAGTTCAGATAATGAAAAACTGTTTTTT,CASSSDNEKLFF
TRBD2,.,TRBV5-4,TRBJ2-7,TGTGCCAGCAGCTTATTAGCGGGAGTGGGCGAGCAGTACTTC,CASSLLAGVGEQYF
.,.,TRBV28,TRBJ1-1,TGTGCCAGCAAGGTCCGGGGGGAGGCAACTGAAGCTTTCTTT,CASKVRGEATEAFF
TRBD1,.,TRBV7-6,TRBJ1-2,TGTGCCAGCAGCTTAGATGGCAGGGGGGAGTATGGCTACACCTTC,CASSLDGRGEYGYTF
.,.,TRBV14,TRBJ2-3,TGTGCCAGCAGCCCGACTGAGGGCACAGATACGCAGTATTTT,CASSPTEGTDTQYF
.,.,TRBV5-5,TRBJ2-7,TGTGCCAGCAGCTCTACCGACAGGCCGAACTACGAGCAGTACTTC,CASSSTDRPNYEQYF
TRBD2,.,TRBV27,TRBJ2-5,TGTGCCAGCAGCCGGGACAGGACTAGCGGGAGGCAACAAGAGACCCAGTACTTC,CASSRDRTSGRQQETQYF
.,.,TRBV7-9,TRBJ2-6,TGTGCCAGCAGCGCGGGACGCCACTCTGGGGCCAACGTCCTGACTTTC,CASSAGRHSGANVLTF
TRBD1,.,TRBV6-1,TRBJ2-2,TGTGCCAGCAGTGAACAGGGGGTTAGGACCGGGGAGCTGTTTTTT,CASSEQGVRTGELFF
TRBD2,once,TRBV15,TRBJ2-3,TGTGCCACCAGCAGAGCGAGGTCGGGGGGAACAGATACGCAGTATTTT,CATSRARSGGTDTQYF
TRBD1,once,TRBV7-2,TRBJ1-3,TGTGCCAGCAGCTTTGGGACAGGGGGCTCTGGAAACACCATATATTTT,CASSFGTGGSGNTIYF
.,.,TRBV5-7,TRBJ2-7,TGTGCCAGCAGCCACGTTCACAGGGATCCCCGGGGGCAGTACTTC,CASSHVHRDPRGQYF
.,few,TRBV7-9,TRBJ1-1,TGTGCCAGCAGCTTAATAGTTAACACTGAAGCTTTCTTT,CASSLIVNTEAFF
.,.,TRBV5-1,TRBJ2-3,TGCGCCAGCAGCCGCTCCTCGAGAGATACGCAGTATTTT,CASSRSSRDTQYF
TRBD1,once,TRBV5-4,TRBJ2-7,TGTGCCAGCAGTTTTACAGGGGGCGTCGAGCAGTACTTC,CASSFTGGVEQYF
TRBD1,.,TRBV5-1,TRBJ2-5,TGCGCCAGCAGCACGGGACAGGATCAAGAGACCCAGTACTTC,CASSTGQDQETQYF
.,.,TRBV18,TRBJ1-1,TGTGCCAGCTCACCCATTCCGGACAGAATGAACACTGAAGCTTTCTTT,CASSPIPDRMNTEAFF
.,.,TRBV23-1,TRBJ2-5,TGCGCCAGCAGTCACCGACGACAGATGAGGCTAAGAAAGACCCAGTACTTC,CASSHRRQMRLRKTQYF
TRBD1,.,TRBV4-3,TRBJ2-6,TGCGCCAGCAGCCAAGAGGTGGGGACAGGGAAAGTCCTGACTTTC,CASSQEVGTGKVLTF
.,few,TRBV6-5,TRBJ1-2,TGTGCCAGCAGTTACGGGGAGGGGGGCGCGTACACCTTC,CASSYGEGGAYTF
.,.,TRBV5-4,TRBJ1-2,TGTGCCAGCAGCTTGGATAACAGGGCCTATGGCTACACCTTC,CASSLDNRAYGYTF
TRBD2,.,TRBV10-3,TRBJ2-4,TGTGCCATCAGTGAAGATAGCGGGAGTGCCATTCAGTACTTC,CAISEDSGSAIQYF
.,.,TRBV29-1,TRBJ1-2,TGCAGCGTCGGGGGGACCACACTTAACTATGGCTACACCTTC,CSVGGTTLNYGYTF
TRBD2,once,TRBV5-1,TRBJ2-3,TGCGCCAGCAGCTTTGCCCCTAGCGGGACCAGCACAGATACGCAGTATTTT,CASSFAPSGTSTDTQYF
.,.,TRBV12-5,TRBJ1-4,TGTGCTAGTGGTCTTTCCGGACGGGGAGGAAAACTGTTTTTT,CASGLSGRGGKLFF
TRBD2,few,TRBV29-1,TRBJ2-7,TGCAGCGTTGAAGATGATGCTAGCGGACCTGAGCAGTACTTC,CSVEDDASGPEQYF
TRBD2,.,TRBV7-2,TRBJ2-3,TGTGCCAGCAGCTTTAGCGGGAGGGCTGGCACAGATACGCAGTATTTT,CASSFSGRAGTDTQYF
.,.,TRBV10-1,TRBJ2-7,TGCGCCAGCAGTGAGGGCAGGGAACCCTACGAGCAGTACTTC,CASSEGREPYEQYF
.,.,TRBV5-1,TRBJ2-1,TGCGCCAGCGAAAGTCAGCCGGGACACACCCGAAAAAATGAGCAGTTCTTC,CASESQPGHTRKNEQFF
TRBD2,.,TRBV7-9,TRBJ2-7,TGTGCCAGCAGCTCTAGCGGCCTCTACGAGCAGTACTTC,CASSSSGLYEQYF
.,.,TRBV7-2,TRBJ2-1,TGTGCCAGCAGCTTAACGGTCCATGAGCAGTTCTTC,CASSLTVHEQFF